This T cell receptor beta chain was profiled in a study of blood T cell repertoires in COVID-19. V was clipped by 5 bases and J by 6 bases; unmatched bases: 8. This CDR3 has 14 residues. CDR1 and CDR2 (germline): SNHLY, FYNNEI. Method: immunoSEQ multiplex PCR; TCRdb's copy keeps in-frame clones and lacks some. This table has roughly 300,000 clones, 80% to 90% appearing once. Material for sequencing was PBMCs or T cells enriched from blood (not recorded which). The sequence was obtained from a woman aged 30 to 39 who had recovered from COVID-19. The rearrangement joins TRBV2 to TRBJ1-2, with 8 nucleotides matching TRBD1. CDR3 in amino acids: CASSRDRRNDGYTF. The CDR3 nucleotides read TGTGCCAGCAGTCGGGACAGGCGGAATGATGGCTACACCTTC.